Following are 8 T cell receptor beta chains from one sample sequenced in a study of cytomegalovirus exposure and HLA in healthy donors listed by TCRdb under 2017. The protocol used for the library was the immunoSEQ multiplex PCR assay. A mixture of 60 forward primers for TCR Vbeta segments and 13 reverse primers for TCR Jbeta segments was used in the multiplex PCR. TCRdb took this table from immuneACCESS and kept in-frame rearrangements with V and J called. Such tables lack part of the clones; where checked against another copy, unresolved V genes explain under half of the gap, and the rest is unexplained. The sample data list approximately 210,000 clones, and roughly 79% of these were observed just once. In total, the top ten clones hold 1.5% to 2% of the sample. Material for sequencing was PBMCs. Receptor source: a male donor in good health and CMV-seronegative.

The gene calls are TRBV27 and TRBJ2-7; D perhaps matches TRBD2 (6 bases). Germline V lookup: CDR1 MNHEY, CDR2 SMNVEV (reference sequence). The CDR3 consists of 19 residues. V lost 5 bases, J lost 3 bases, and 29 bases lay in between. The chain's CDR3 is CASSRSRGADRGFGYEQYF. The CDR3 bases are TGTGCCAGCAGTCGCTCGAGGGGCGCAGATCGGGGGTTTGGCTACGAGCAGTACTTC.

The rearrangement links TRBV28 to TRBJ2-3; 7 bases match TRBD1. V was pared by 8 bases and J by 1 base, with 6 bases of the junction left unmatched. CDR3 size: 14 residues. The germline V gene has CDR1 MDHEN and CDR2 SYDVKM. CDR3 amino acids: CASETGQRTDTQYF. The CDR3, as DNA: TGTGCCAGCGAGACGGGACAGCGCACAGATACGCAGTATTTT.

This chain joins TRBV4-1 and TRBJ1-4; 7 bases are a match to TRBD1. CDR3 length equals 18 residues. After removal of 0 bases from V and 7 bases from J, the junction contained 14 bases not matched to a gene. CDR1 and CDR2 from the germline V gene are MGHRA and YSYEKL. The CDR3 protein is CASSQDAGGRKVGEKLFF. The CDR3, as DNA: TGCGCCAGCAGCCAAGATGCAGGGGGGAGGAAGGTTGGTGAAAAACTGTTTTTT.

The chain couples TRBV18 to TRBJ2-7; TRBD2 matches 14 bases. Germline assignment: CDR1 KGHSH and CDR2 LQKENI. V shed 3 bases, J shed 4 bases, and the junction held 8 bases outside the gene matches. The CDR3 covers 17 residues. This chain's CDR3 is CASSPGTSGGIVYEQYF. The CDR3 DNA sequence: TGTGCCAGCTCACCGGGGACTAGCGGGGGAATTGTGTACGAGCAGTACTTC.

This CDR3 is CAIRSGTGENEQYF. CDR3 DNA: TGTGCCATCAGATCCGGGACAGGGGAAAACGAGCAGTACTTC. The V and J genes are TRBV10-3 and TRBJ2-7; 10 nucleotides match TRBD1. Germline loops: CDR1 ENHRY, CDR2 SYGVKD. This CDR3 has 14 residues. Germline trimming cut 6 bases from V and 5 bases from J; bases unmatched to any gene: 7.

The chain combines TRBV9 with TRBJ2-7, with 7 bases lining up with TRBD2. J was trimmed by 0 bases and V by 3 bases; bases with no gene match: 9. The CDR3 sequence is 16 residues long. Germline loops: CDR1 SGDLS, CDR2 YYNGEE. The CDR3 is CASSAGLAESSYEQYF. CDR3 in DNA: TGTGCCAGCAGCGCAGGCCTAGCGGAGAGCTCCTACGAGCAGTACTTC.

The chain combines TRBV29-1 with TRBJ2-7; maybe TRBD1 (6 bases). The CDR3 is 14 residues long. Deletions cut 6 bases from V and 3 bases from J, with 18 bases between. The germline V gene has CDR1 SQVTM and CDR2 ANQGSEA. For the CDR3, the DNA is TGCAGCGTGGGTAGGTTGGCAGGGGTCTACGAGCAGTACTTC. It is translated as CSVGRLAGVYEQYF.

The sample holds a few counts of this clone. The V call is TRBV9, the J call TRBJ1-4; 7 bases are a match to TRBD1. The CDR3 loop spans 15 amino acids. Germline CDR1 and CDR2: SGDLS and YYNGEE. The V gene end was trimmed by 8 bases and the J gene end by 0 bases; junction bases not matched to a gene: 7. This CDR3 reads CASHRGFSTNEKLFF. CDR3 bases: TGTGCCAGTCACAGGGGTTTTTCAACTAATGAAAAACTGTTTTTT.